What follows describes a single T cell receptor beta chain. Its antigen is unknown. Including cysteine and phenylalanine, the CDR3 has 13 amino acids. There is no recorded DNA. The sample belongs to a study of CXCR3-negative and CXCR3-positive naive CD8 T cells (dated by TCRdb to the late 2010s). About the study as a whole: In total, roughly 150 million TRB reads were obtained, or roughly 1.5 +/- 0.3 million reads per library. Naive subsets from 5 or 6 donors and memory cells from 3 donors were included in the TRBV-TRBJ cluster analysis. Data from 11 donors, pooled across two independent experiments, went into the diversity and physicochemical repertoire analyses.

Findings and caveats that apply to the study as a whole: Comparably high repertoire diversity was found in both naive subsets, whereas much lower repertoire diversity was found in memory CD8+ T cells. TRBV-TRBJ usage was similar between naive CXCR3-negative and CXCR3-positive cells from the same donor, while memory cells showed distinct patterns. CXCR3 expression partially decreased after cryopreservation, so most assays used freshly isolated PBMCs. Because surface CD5, which is linked to self-reactivity in mice, was comparable between the naive subsets, TCR interaction strength was also inferred from TRB CDR3 physicochemical properties.

Each CD8+ T cell subset was flow-sorted in triplicate, and 300,000 or so cells per subset were placed directly into RLT lysis buffer. Peripheral blood mononuclear cells were isolated from buffy coats using standard density gradient centrifugation. An RNeasy Mini Kit was used to extract total RNA from the sorted cells. These reads were obtained on a NextSeq 550. The Human TCR Profiling Kit (MiLaboratory) was used to prepare UMI-labeled 5' RACE TRB cDNA libraries. The full amount of extracted RNA was used for cDNA synthesis, and the full amount of resulting cDNA was used for PCR amplification. The libraries were made side by side, with each library going through the same number of PCR cycles. The original methods were these. About 54,000 +/- 9,700 unique UMI-labeled TRB cDNA molecules per library were extracted with MIGEC and MiXCR, with at least two reads per UMI required. An average of approximately 40,000 +/- 10,000 functional in-frame TRB CDR3 nucleotide clonotypes without stop codons was found per library. After each sample was downsampled to 5000 UMI-labeled TRB molecules, VDJtools was used to calculate diversity metrics such as normalized Shannon-Wiener and Chao1. Clonotype-size-weighted physicochemical properties of the central five CDR3 residues (interaction energy, strength, volume and Kidera factor 4) were computed in VDJtools. TCRdb reprocessed the reads, and each CDR3 protein sequence is entered once, without DNA. TCRdb's processing, not the authors' own work, is the source of the V and J calls. The sample table on file contains 25,000 to 35,000 distinct CDR3 sequences. The ten largest clones add up to about a tenth of the sample.

The sample comprised memory CD8+ T cells from blood. Explained via the paper, the cell subset or site label denotes: conventional CD8+ memory T cells (TMEM), sorted as controls. The sequence links TRBV21-1 to TRBJ2-4; TCRdb's D call, TRBD1, is unchecked because there is no DNA. TRBV21-1 is assigned pseudogene status. The clonotype comes from a human donor in good health. Some clones in this sample may be carry-over from other donors' samples. The CDR3 here reads CASLTGTRNIQYF.